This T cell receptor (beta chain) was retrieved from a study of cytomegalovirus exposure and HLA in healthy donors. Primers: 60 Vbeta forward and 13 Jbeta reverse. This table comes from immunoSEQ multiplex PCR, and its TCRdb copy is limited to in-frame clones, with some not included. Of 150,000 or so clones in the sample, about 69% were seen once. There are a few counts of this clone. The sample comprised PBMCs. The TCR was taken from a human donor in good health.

CDR3 in DNA: TGTGCCAGCAGTTACCGTCCAGGGACAGCAAACACCATATATTTT. Protein product: CASSYRPGTANTIYF. The chain employs TRBV6-5 and TRBJ1-3; 7 bases map to TRBD1. The CDR3 covers 15 residues. V was clipped by 2 bases and J by 6 bases; unmatched bases: 7. Germline CDR1 MNHEY, CDR2 SVGAGI.